These T cell receptor beta chains were read from a single sample in a study of breast tumors, draining lymph nodes, adjacent tissues. TCRdb re-derived calls from the multiplex PCR reads in MiXCR, one entry per CDR3 protein. Altogether roughly 32,000 distinct CDR3 sequences are present, around 35% being singletons, with the ten largest covering roughly a tenth. Sequenced sample: breast tumor tissue. These receptors were taken from a female donor with breast cancer. Some clones in this sample may be carry-over from other donors' samples. Both conserved end residues are trimmed from each CDR3. The size field is filled for only some rows; it gives once, few, many or a size class.

clone_size: once
v_call: TRBV6-6
cdr3_aa: ASSTRTGEFYGYT

clone_size: many
v_call: TRBV19
cdr3_aa: ASCLAQGQGLNSNQPQH

clone_size: -
v_call: TRBV7-2
cdr3_aa: ASSLDQGSYNEQF

clone_size: once
v_call: TRBV29-1
cdr3_aa: SVDIAGGLYNEQF

clone_size: large
v_call: TRBV10-3
cdr3_aa: AISDWGQETQY

clone_size: -
v_call: TRBV10-3
cdr3_aa: AIRQGRDTEAF

clone_size: -
v_call: TRBV10-2
cdr3_aa: ASTPGSASYEQY

clone_size: many
v_call: TRBV11-2
cdr3_aa: ASSPWAGPAPLH

clone_size: many
v_call: TRBV4-2
cdr3_aa: ASSQQGASNYGYT

clone_size: many
v_call: TRBV7-2
cdr3_aa: ASSPLGLASQNEQF

clone_size: many
v_call: TRBV19
cdr3_aa: ASSILNPVGSNQPQH

clone_size: many
v_call: TRBV6-1
cdr3_aa: ASRGGSSYEQY

clone_size: many
v_call: TRBV7-8
cdr3_aa: ASSSIAGVTYNEQF

clone_size: many
v_call: TRBV11-2
cdr3_aa: ASSWSTDTQY

clone_size: many
v_call: TRBV11-2
cdr3_aa: ASSLGAGVVGELF

clone_size: -
v_call: TRBV10-3
cdr3_aa: AISDVGTTSSTDTQY

clone_size: many
v_call: TRBV20-1
cdr3_aa: SAGQGVQETQY

clone_size: many
v_call: TRBV11-2
cdr3_aa: ASSFGAGGSTDTQY

clone_size: -
v_call: TRBV20-1
cdr3_aa: GARVLRPGTGVNYGYT

clone_size: many
v_call: TRBV2
cdr3_aa: ASSPLGLGETQY

clone_size: many
v_call: TRBV12-3/TRBV12-4
cdr3_aa: ASSFGTDSGNTIY

clone_size: few
v_call: TRBV2
cdr3_aa: ASSDRGGNTEAF

clone_size: medium-sized
v_call: TRBV30
cdr3_aa: ALSGGTNTGELF

clone_size: many
v_call: TRBV19
cdr3_aa: ASSITGTGGTGELF

clone_size: many
v_call: TRBV11-2
cdr3_aa: ASSSSGRKNTGELF

clone_size: many
v_call: TRBV29-1
cdr3_aa: SARDTVEY

clone_size: many
v_call: TRBV9
cdr3_aa: ASSVDVGGTSTGELF

clone_size: -
v_call: TRBV27
cdr3_aa: ASSPGRVSYGYT

clone_size: few
v_call: TRBV4-1
cdr3_aa: ASSQGDSGANVLT

clone_size: -
v_call: TRBV7-2
cdr3_aa: ASSLASASGSTIY

clone_size: many
v_call: TRBV29-1
cdr3_aa: SVESDRGRGETQY

clone_size: many
v_call: TRBV5-8
cdr3_aa: ASSDRQGAYGYT

clone_size: -
v_call: TRBV11-2
cdr3_aa: ASSPGASGRRTGELF

clone_size: -
v_call: TRBV15
cdr3_aa: ATTRYGLQETQY

clone_size: -
v_call: TRBV20-1
cdr3_aa: STKGADTQY

clone_size: -
v_call: TRBV19
cdr3_aa: ASSYSPGGPSTDTQY